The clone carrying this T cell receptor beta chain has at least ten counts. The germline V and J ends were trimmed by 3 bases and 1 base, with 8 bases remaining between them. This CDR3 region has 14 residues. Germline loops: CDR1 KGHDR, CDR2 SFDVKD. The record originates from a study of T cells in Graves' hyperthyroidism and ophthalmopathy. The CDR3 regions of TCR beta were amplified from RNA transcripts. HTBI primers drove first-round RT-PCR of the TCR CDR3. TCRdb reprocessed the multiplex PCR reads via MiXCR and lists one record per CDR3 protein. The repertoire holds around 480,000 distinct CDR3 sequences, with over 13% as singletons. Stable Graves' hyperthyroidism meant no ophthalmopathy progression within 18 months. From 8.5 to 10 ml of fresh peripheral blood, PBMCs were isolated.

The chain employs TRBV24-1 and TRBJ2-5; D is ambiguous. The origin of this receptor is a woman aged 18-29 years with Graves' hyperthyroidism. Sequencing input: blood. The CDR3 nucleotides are TGTGCCACCAGTGATCCCTACTCCCAAGAGACCCAGTACTTC. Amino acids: CATSDPYSQETQYF.